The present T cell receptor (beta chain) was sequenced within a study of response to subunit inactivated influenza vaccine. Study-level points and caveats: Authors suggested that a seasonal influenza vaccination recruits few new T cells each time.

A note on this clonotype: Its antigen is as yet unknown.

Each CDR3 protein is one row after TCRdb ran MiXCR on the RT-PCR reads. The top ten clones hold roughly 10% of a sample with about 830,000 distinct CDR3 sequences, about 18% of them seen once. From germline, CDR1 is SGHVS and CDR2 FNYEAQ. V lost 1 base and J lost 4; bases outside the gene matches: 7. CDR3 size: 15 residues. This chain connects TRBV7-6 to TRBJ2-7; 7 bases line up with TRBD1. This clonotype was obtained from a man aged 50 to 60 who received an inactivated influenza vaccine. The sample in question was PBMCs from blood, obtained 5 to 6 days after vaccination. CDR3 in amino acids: CASSLDGRGKYEQYF. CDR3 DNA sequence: TGTGCCAGCAGCTTAGACGGCAGGGGGAAGTACGAGCAGTACTTC. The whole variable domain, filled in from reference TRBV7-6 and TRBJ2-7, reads GAGVSQSPRYKVTKRGQDVALRCDPISGHVSLYWYRQALGQGPEFLTYFNYEAQQDKSGLPNDRFSAERPEGSISTLTIQRTEQRDSAMYRCASSLDGRGKYEQYFGPGTRLTVT.